Listed below are T cell receptor beta chains from one sample, sequenced in a study of T cell changes during pregnancy in multiple sclerosis. Sequencing used immunoSEQ multiplex PCR; TCRdb keeps in-frame clones, though not all of them. Altogether approximately 45,000 clones are present, 84% being singletons, with the ten largest covering approximately 0.64%. The sample consisted of CD4+ T cells from peripheral blood mononuclear cells, taken before pregnancy. The receptors stem from a female donor with multiple sclerosis, enrolled in a pregnancy study. Each CDR3 is given with its conserved first and last residue. D genes are given only for firm matches. Rows may omit the clone size; those that give it use once, few, many or a size class.

CDR3 protein: CASSETSGSFYEQYF
CDR3 DNA: TGTGCCAGCAGTGAGACTAGCGGGAGTTTCTACGAGCAGTACTTC
V gene: TRBV2
clone size: .
D gene: TRBD2
J gene: TRBJ2-7

CDR3 protein: CASSLTGGDSDTQYF
CDR3 DNA: TGCGCCAGCAGCTTGACAGGGGGCGACTCAGATACGCAGTATTTT
V gene: TRBV5-1
clone size: .
D gene: TRBD1
J gene: TRBJ2-3

CDR3 protein: CAWSLRGSLAQYF
CDR3 DNA: TGTGCCTGGAGTCTACGGGGGTCCTTGGCCCAGTACTTC
V gene: TRBV30
clone size: .
D gene: .
J gene: TRBJ2-5

CDR3 protein: CASSHLSGASTDTQYF
CDR3 DNA: TGTGCCAGCAGCCATCTTAGCGGGGCTAGCACAGATACGCAGTATTTT
V gene: TRBV7-2
clone size: .
D gene: TRBD2
J gene: TRBJ2-3

CDR3 protein: CASSIRDFYGYTF
CDR3 DNA: TGTGCCAGCAGCATCCGGGACTTCTATGGCTACACCTTC
V gene: TRBV7-9
clone size: .
D gene: .
J gene: TRBJ1-2

CDR3 protein: CASSIDREAGYTF
CDR3 DNA: TGTGCCAGTAGTATCGACAGGGAAGCTGGCTACACCTTC
V gene: TRBV19
clone size: .
D gene: TRBD1
J gene: TRBJ1-2

CDR3 protein: CASSLVLAGNQETQYF
CDR3 DNA: TGTGCCAGCAGCTTGGTACTAGCGGGTAACCAAGAGACCCAGTACTTC
V gene: TRBV5-6
clone size: .
D gene: TRBD2
J gene: TRBJ2-5

CDR3 protein: CASSSHGLINQPQHF
CDR3 DNA: TGTGCCAGCAGCTCCCACGGACTGATCAATCAGCCCCAGCATTTT
V gene: TRBV7-9
clone size: .
D gene: .
J gene: TRBJ1-5

CDR3 protein: CASSPLGGGTEAFF
CDR3 DNA: TGTGCCAGCAGCCCCCTGGGCGGGGGGACTGAAGCTTTCTTT
V gene: TRBV4-2
clone size: .
D gene: .
J gene: TRBJ1-1

CDR3 protein: CASSRKGRGTGDTDTQYF
CDR3 DNA: TGTGCCAGCTCAAGAAAGGGTCGAGGGACAGGGGACACAGATACGCAGTATTTT
V gene: TRBV18
clone size: .
D gene: TRBD1
J gene: TRBJ2-3

CDR3 protein: CASSWEEKLFF
CDR3 DNA: TGTGCCAGCAGTTGGGAGGAAAAACTGTTTTTT
V gene: TRBV6-6
clone size: .
D gene: .
J gene: TRBJ1-4

CDR3 protein: CASRGLAGGNEQFF
CDR3 DNA: TGTGCCAGCAGGGGACTAGCGGGAGGAAATGAGCAGTTCTTC
V gene: TRBV6-5
clone size: .
D gene: TRBD2
J gene: TRBJ2-1

CDR3 protein: CASSQSTQGEAFF
CDR3 DNA: TGTGCCAGCAGCCAATCGACTCAGGGGGAAGCTTTCTTT
V gene: TRBV16
clone size: .
D gene: .
J gene: TRBJ1-1

CDR3 protein: CAISEPQGDYGYTF
CDR3 DNA: TGTGCCATCAGTGAACCACAGGGTGACTATGGCTACACCTTC
V gene: TRBV10-3
clone size: .
D gene: .
J gene: TRBJ1-2

CDR3 protein: CASSWGRGGLGDTQYF
CDR3 DNA: TGTGCCAGCAGTTGGGGGCGGGGGGGCCTGGGAGATACGCAGTATTTT
V gene: TRBV6-5
clone size: .
D gene: TRBD2
J gene: TRBJ2-3

CDR3 protein: CASSEAIRAAGELFF
CDR3 DNA: TGTGCCAGCAGTGAAGCAATCCGAGCGGCCGGGGAGCTGTTTTTT
V gene: TRBV2
clone size: .
D gene: .
J gene: TRBJ2-2

CDR3 protein: CASSFASGNTGELFF
CDR3 DNA: TGTGCCAGCAGTTTTGCTAGCGGCAACACCGGGGAGCTGTTTTTT
V gene: TRBV27
clone size: .
D gene: TRBD2
J gene: TRBJ2-2

CDR3 protein: CASSLTDTQYF
CDR3 DNA: TGTGCCAGCAGCCTTACAGATACGCAGTATTTT
V gene: TRBV5-4
clone size: few
D gene: .
J gene: TRBJ2-3

CDR3 protein: CAISERSVNTEAFF
CDR3 DNA: TGTGCCATCAGTGAGCGGTCCGTTAACACTGAAGCTTTCTTT
V gene: TRBV10-3
clone size: .
D gene: .
J gene: TRBJ1-1

CDR3 protein: CASSSTGTGNQPQHF
CDR3 DNA: TGTGCCAGCAGTTCAACCGGGACAGGGAATCAGCCCCAGCATTTT
V gene: TRBV6-5
clone size: .
D gene: TRBD1
J gene: TRBJ1-5

CDR3 protein: CASSPLRDTEAFF
CDR3 DNA: TGTGCCAGCTCACCACTCAGGGACACTGAAGCTTTCTTT
V gene: TRBV18
clone size: few
D gene: .
J gene: TRBJ1-1

CDR3 protein: CASSARRAGTRMGAYEQYF
CDR3 DNA: TGTGCCAGCAGTGCTCGAAGGGCCGGGACTAGAATGGGAGCCTACGAGCAGTACTTC
V gene: TRBV2
clone size: .
D gene: TRBD2
J gene: TRBJ2-7

CDR3 protein: CASSPGGTVRYEQYF
CDR3 DNA: TGCGCCAGCAGCCCTGGGGGGACGGTTCGCTACGAGCAGTACTTC
V gene: TRBV5-1
clone size: .
D gene: .
J gene: TRBJ2-7

CDR3 protein: CASRTPGGQGYEQYF
CDR3 DNA: TGTGCCAGCAGGACCCCGGGGGGACAGGGCTACGAGCAGTACTTC
V gene: TRBV28
clone size: .
D gene: TRBD1
J gene: TRBJ2-7

CDR3 protein: CASSEERTGVGIQYF
CDR3 DNA: TGTGCCAGCAGTGAAGAAAGGACAGGGGTTGGAATTCAGTACTTC
V gene: TRBV6-1
clone size: .
D gene: TRBD1
J gene: TRBJ2-4

CDR3 protein: CASRTEYSNQPQHF
CDR3 DNA: TGTGCCAGTAGAACAGAATATAGCAATCAGCCCCAGCATTTT
V gene: TRBV19
clone size: few
D gene: .
J gene: TRBJ1-5

CDR3 protein: CASSLGGGRELGGYTF
CDR3 DNA: TGTGCCAGCAGTCTTGGGGGGGGGAGAGAATTGGGTGGCTACACCTTC
V gene: TRBV28
clone size: .
D gene: .
J gene: TRBJ1-2

CDR3 protein: CASSTNGGGKFEQFF
CDR3 DNA: TGTGCCAGTAGTACTAACGGCGGGGGGAAATTCGAGCAGTTCTTC
V gene: TRBV19
clone size: .
D gene: TRBD2
J gene: TRBJ2-1

CDR3 protein: CASSSRLRQGANEQFF
CDR3 DNA: TGCGCCAGCAGCTCGCGACTGAGACAGGGGGCGAATGAGCAGTTCTTC
V gene: TRBV5-1
clone size: .
D gene: TRBD1
J gene: TRBJ2-1

CDR3 protein: CASNYAGGHNEQFF
CDR3 DNA: TGTGCCAGTAACTACGCGGGGGGCCACAATGAGCAGTTCTTC
V gene: TRBV6-6
clone size: .
D gene: TRBD2
J gene: TRBJ2-1

CDR3 protein: CASSETGFFNGYTF
CDR3 DNA: TGTGCCAGCAGTGAAACAGGGTTCTTTAATGGCTACACCTTC
V gene: TRBV6-1
clone size: .
D gene: .
J gene: TRBJ1-2

CDR3 protein: CAWQRTTNEKLFF
CDR3 DNA: TGTGCCTGGCAGCGGACAACTAATGAAAAACTGTTTTTT
V gene: TRBV30
clone size: few
D gene: .
J gene: TRBJ1-4

CDR3 protein: CASSQGTSGRNEQFF
CDR3 DNA: TGTGCCAGCAGCCAAGGGACTAGCGGGAGGAATGAGCAGTTCTTC
V gene: TRBV7-6
clone size: .
D gene: TRBD2
J gene: TRBJ2-1

CDR3 protein: CASTGQSRTSTDTQYF
CDR3 DNA: TGTGCCAGCACCGGACAGTCCAGGACTTCCACAGATACGCAGTATTTT
V gene: TRBV7-9
clone size: many
D gene: .
J gene: TRBJ2-3

CDR3 protein: CAIQLGTSGITDTQYF
CDR3 DNA: TGTGCCATCCAATTGGGGACTAGCGGGATCACAGATACGCAGTATTTT
V gene: TRBV10-3
clone size: .
D gene: TRBD2
J gene: TRBJ2-3

CDR3 protein: CAISGGELAKNIQYF
CDR3 DNA: TGTGCCATCAGTGGCGGCGAACTAGCCAAAAACATTCAGTACTTC
V gene: TRBV10-3
clone size: .
D gene: .
J gene: TRBJ2-4

CDR3 protein: CASSKGQGAWTGELFF
CDR3 DNA: TGTGCCAGTAGTAAAGGACAGGGCGCCTGGACCGGGGAGCTGTTTTTT
V gene: TRBV19
clone size: .
D gene: TRBD1
J gene: TRBJ2-2

CDR3 protein: CASSLFSASGGSYEQYF
CDR3 DNA: TGCGCCAGCAGCTTGTTTTCGGCGTCAGGGGGATCCTACGAGCAGTACTTC
V gene: TRBV5-1
clone size: .
D gene: TRBD1
J gene: TRBJ2-7

CDR3 protein: CASSRRTGAETQYF
CDR3 DNA: TGTGCCAGCAGCCGAAGGACAGGGGCGGAGACCCAGTACTTC
V gene: TRBV7-7
clone size: .
D gene: TRBD1
J gene: TRBJ2-5

CDR3 protein: CASSDTPGEAFF
CDR3 DNA: TGTGCCAGCTCAGACACACCAGGTGAAGCTTTCTTT
V gene: TRBV18
clone size: .
D gene: .
J gene: TRBJ1-1

CDR3 protein: CASSDTDREKNEQFF
CDR3 DNA: TGTGCCAGCAGTGACACGGACAGGGAAAAGAATGAGCAGTTCTTC
V gene: TRBV6-1
clone size: .
D gene: TRBD1
J gene: TRBJ2-1

CDR3 protein: CASSLGQENTEAFF
CDR3 DNA: TGTGCCAGCAGCCTGGGACAGGAAAACACTGAAGCTTTCTTT
V gene: TRBV28
clone size: .
D gene: TRBD1
J gene: TRBJ1-1